What follows are 14 T cell receptor beta chains derived from one specimen sequenced in a study of cytotoxic CD8 clonotypes in ibrutinib-treated CLL. Clones were read by immunoSEQ multiplex PCR, and TCRdb kept only the in-frame ones, dropping some. The sample lists approximately 320,000 clones, roughly 67% occurring once. The input for sequencing was PBMCs, taken after 36 months of ibrutinib treatment. The receptors shown here come from a human donor with chronic lymphocytic leukemia.

The rearrangement uses TRBV11-2 and TRBJ2-7; 11 nucleotides agree with TRBD2. After removal of 4 bases from V and 6 bases from J, the junction contained 8 bases not matched to a gene. Germline CDR1 is SGHAT and CDR2 is FQNNGV. The CDR3 is made up of 15 amino acids. The CDR3 DNA reads TGTGCCAGCAGCTCCCTTAGCGGGAGGGCCATCGAGCAGTACTTC. Its translation is CASSSLSGRAIEQYF.

The CDR3 DNA is TGCGCCAGCAGACGGGCCGGGCAAAATCGGTACGAGCAGTACTTC. This gives the protein CASRRAGQNRYEQYF. V is TRBV5-1 and J is TRBJ2-7; D call uncertain. The CDR3 consists of 15 residues. CDR1 and CDR2 (germline): SGHRS, YFSETQ. With 5 bases removed from V and 4 bases from J, the gap between germline ends came to 19 bases.

The chain couples TRBV27 to TRBJ2-7; 8 nucleotides align to TRBD1. V lost 10 bases, J lost 1 base, and 6 bases stayed unmatched. Germline assignment: CDR1 MNHEY and CDR2 SMNVEV (reference sequence). This CDR3 has 13 residues. CDR3 region: CATAGQESYEQYF. DNA of the CDR3: TGTGCCACCGCGGGACAGGAGTCCTACGAGCAGTACTTC.

The chain recombines TRBV7-7 with TRBJ2-1; TRBD1 agrees at 8 bases. Trimming took 3 bases from V and 2 from J; bases not matched to a gene: 3. This CDR3 is 15 amino acids long. Germline loops: CDR1 SSHAT, CDR2 FNYEAQ (reference sequence). The CDR3 sequence is CASSLGQATYNEQFF. The CDR3, as DNA: TGTGCCAGCAGCTTGGGACAGGCGACCTACAATGAGCAGTTCTTC.

The chain carries TRBV5-1 and TRBJ2-5; 12 nucleotides align to TRBD2. The CDR3 is 16 residues long. V dropped 3 bases and J dropped 4; count of bases not matched to a gene: 7. Germline CDR1 and CDR2: SGHRS and YFSETQ. The CDR3 region is CASSYRLAGDGETQYF. For the CDR3, the DNA is TGCGCCAGCAGCTATAGACTAGCGGGAGACGGAGAGACCCAGTACTTC. The full variable domain, rest sourced from reference TRBV5-1 and TRBJ2-5, is KAGVTQTPRYLIKTRGQQVTLSCSPISGHRSVSWYQQTPGQGLQFLFEYFSETQRNKGNFPGRFSGRQFSNSRSEMNVSTLELGDSALYLCASSYRLAGDGETQYFGPGTRLLVL.

The chain joins TRBV5-6 to TRBJ2-2, with 7 positions matching TRBD2. This CDR3 spans 17 amino acids. CDR1 and CDR2 (germline): SGHDT, YYEEEE. V was pared by 1 base and J by 2 bases, with 8 bases of the junction left unmatched. The CDR3 DNA reads TGTGCCAGCAGCTTGTTGTCTCTAGCGGTTAACACCGGGGAGCTGTTTTTT. Translated: CASSLLSLAVNTGELFF.

The chain couples TRBV7-8 to TRBJ2-7, with D unresolved. CDR1 and CDR2 from the germline V gene are SGHVS and FQNEAQ. With 2 bases removed from V and 3 bases from J, the gap between germline ends came to 8 bases. CDR3 length: 13 residues. In DNA form, the CDR3 reads TGTGCCAGCAGCTTACAGCCGGGCTACGAGCAGTACTTC. Encoded protein: CASSLQPGYEQYF.

This clone was seen more than once but under ten times. The rearrangement uses TRBV5-1 and TRBJ2-3; 8 bases fit TRBD2. The trim removed 4 bases at V and 5 bases at J, leaving 6 bases unmatched. Germline V lookup: CDR1 SGHRS, CDR2 YFSETQ. This CDR3 is built from 14 residues. The CDR3 sequence is CASSTSGSQDTQYF. The CDR3 nucleotides read TGCGCCAGCAGCACAAGCGGGAGTCAAGATACGCAGTATTTT.

This chain links TRBV2 with TRBJ2-7; no clear D. Trimming removed 8 bases from V and 0 bases from J, with 11 bases in between. CDR3 size: 13 residues. CDR1 is SNHLY, CDR2 FYNNEI, per germline. CDR3 sequence: CASQTGRSYEQYF. CDR3 DNA sequence: TGTGCCAGCCAGACGGGTCGCTCCTACGAGCAGTACTTC.

The CDR3: CASSLISETQYF. CDR3 nucleotides: TGTGCCAGCAGTTTAATCTCTGAGACCCAGTACTTC. This chain connects TRBV28 to TRBJ2-5, with no clear D. Trimming removed 2 bases at V and 5 bases at J, with 6 bases between. Looked up from germline, CDR1 is MDHEN and CDR2 is SYDVKM. This CDR3 contains 12 residues.

The sample holds one count of this clone. This chain connects TRBV5-1 to TRBJ2-1, with D unclear. The germline V and J ends were trimmed by 0 bases and 8 bases, with 15 bases remaining between them. Germline V gene sequence: CDR1 SGHRS, CDR2 YFSETQ. The CDR3 loop spans 15 amino acids. CDR3 nucleotide sequence: TGCGCCAGCAGCTTGGAGGTGTTCCCCATCGATGAGCAGTTCTTC. It codes for CASSLEVFPIDEQFF.

The chain links TRBV18 to TRBJ1-5; 7 nucleotides match TRBD1. CDR3 length: 14 residues. The germline gives CDR1 KGHSH, CDR2 LQKENI. The V and J ends lost 1 base and 3 bases, in that order; junction bases with no gene match: 0. The CDR3 loop reads CASSPQGANQPQHF. DNA of the CDR3: TGTGCCAGCTCACCACAGGGGGCCAATCAGCCCCAGCATTTT.

The chain has TRBV5-1 and TRBJ2-7; D remains ambiguous. V was trimmed by 1 base and J by 0 bases, leaving 8 bases between them. Germline values: CDR1 SGHRS, CDR2 YFSETQ. This CDR3 comprises 14 residues. The CDR3 region has the DNA TGCGCCAGCAGCTTGTGGGGTATCTCCTACGAGCAGTACTTC. It translates to CASSLWGISYEQYF. The full variable domain, rest sourced from reference TRBV5-1 and TRBJ2-7, is KAGVTQTPRYLIKTRGQQVTLSCSPISGHRSVSWYQQTPGQGLQFLFEYFSETQRNKGNFPGRFSGRQFSNSRSEMNVSTLELGDSALYLCASSLWGISYEQYFGPGTRLTVT.

This chain connects TRBV2 to TRBJ2-6, with D unclear. The germline V and J ends were trimmed by 7 bases and 0 bases, with 7 bases remaining between them. CDR3 length: 14 amino acids. CDR1 and CDR2 from the germline V gene are SNHLY and FYNNEI. CDR3 protein: CASTRPSGANVLTF. CDR3 DNA sequence: TGTGCCAGCACGCGCCCCTCTGGGGCCAACGTCCTGACTTTC. Supplemented by reference TRBV2 and TRBJ2-6, the full variable domain reads EPEVTQTPSHQVTQMGQEVILRCVPISNHLYFYWYRQILGQKVEFLVSFYNNEISEKSEIFDDQFSVERPDGSNFTLKIRSTKLEDSAMYFCASTRPSGANVLTFGAGSRLTVL.